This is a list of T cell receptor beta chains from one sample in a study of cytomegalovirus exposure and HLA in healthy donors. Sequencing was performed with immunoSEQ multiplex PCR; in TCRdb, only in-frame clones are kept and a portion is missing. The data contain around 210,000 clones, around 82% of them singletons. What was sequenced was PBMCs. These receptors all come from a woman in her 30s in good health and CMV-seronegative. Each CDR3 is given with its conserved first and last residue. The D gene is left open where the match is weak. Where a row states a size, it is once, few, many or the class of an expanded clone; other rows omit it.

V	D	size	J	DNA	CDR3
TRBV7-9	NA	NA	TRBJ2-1	TGTGCCAGCAGCCCGACGGTAGCGTTGGATGAGCAGTTCTTC	CASSPTVALDEQFF
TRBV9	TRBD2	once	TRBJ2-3	TGTGCCAGCAGCGTAAGGGCTAGCGGGGTCCGGAATACGCAGTATTTT	CASSVRASGVRNTQYF
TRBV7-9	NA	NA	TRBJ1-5	TGTGCCAGCAGCCCCGGGGGGTTGGGCAATCAGCCCCAGCATTTT	CASSPGGLGNQPQHF
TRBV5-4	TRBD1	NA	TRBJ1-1	TGTGCCAGCATCCGGGACAGGGGTTTCACTGAAGCTTTCTTT	CASIRDRGFTEAFF
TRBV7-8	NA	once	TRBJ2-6	TGTGCCAGCAGCCCAGGGATCTCTGGGGCCAACGTCCTGACTTTC	CASSPGISGANVLTF
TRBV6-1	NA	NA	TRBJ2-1	TGTGCCAGCGGCCCGTTTGGGGTGGGAGAAAATGAGCAGTTCTTC	CASGPFGVGENEQFF
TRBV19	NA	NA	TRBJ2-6	TGTGCCAGTAGTATTTACAGAATCTCTGGGGCCAACGTCCTGACTTTC	CASSIYRISGANVLTF
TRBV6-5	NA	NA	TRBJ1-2	TGTGCCAGCAGTGCTCGCGGGGTCTATGGCTACACCTTC	CASSARGVYGYTF
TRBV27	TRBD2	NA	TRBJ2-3	TGTGCCAGCAGAACTAGCGGGAGCACAGATACGCAGTATTTT	CASRTSGSTDTQYF
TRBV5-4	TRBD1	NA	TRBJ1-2	TGTGCCAGCAGCTTATGGGACAGGAGTAACTATGGCTACACCTTC	CASSLWDRSNYGYTF
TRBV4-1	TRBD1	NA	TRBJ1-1	TGCGCCAGCAGCCATACCGGGACAGGGGGGACTGAAGCTTTCTTT	CASSHTGTGGTEAFF
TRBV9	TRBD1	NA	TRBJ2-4	TGTGCCAGCAGCGTAGCAGGGGGCCTCAAAAACATTCAGTACTTC	CASSVAGGLKNIQYF
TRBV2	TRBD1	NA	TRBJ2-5	TGTGCCAGCAAGCGACAGGGTCAAGAGACCCAGTACTTC	CASKRQGQETQYF
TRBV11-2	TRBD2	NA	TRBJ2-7	TGTGCCAGCACCAGGACTAGCGGGAAGGTCGAGCAGTACTTC	CASTRTSGKVEQYF
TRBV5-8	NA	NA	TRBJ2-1	TGTGCCAGCAGCCACCCTCGAGGGAGCGGGCTAGACAATGAGCAGTTCTTC	CASSHPRGSGLDNEQFF
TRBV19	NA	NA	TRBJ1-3	TGTGCCAGTAGTATTGGCGGAAACACCATATATTTT	CASSIGGNTIYF
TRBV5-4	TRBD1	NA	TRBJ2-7	TGTGCCAGCAGCTCCCCAAGCGGACAGGGGACAATCCTCTACGAGCAGTACTTC	CASSSPSGQGTILYEQYF
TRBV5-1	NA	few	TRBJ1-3	TGCGCCAGCAGCTTGGCGGGGAACTCTGGAAACACCATATATTTT	CASSLAGNSGNTIYF
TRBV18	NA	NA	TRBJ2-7	TGTGCCAGCTCACCACCTGTTCGGGATTCCTACGAGCAGTACTTC	CASSPPVRDSYEQYF
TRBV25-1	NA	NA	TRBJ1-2	TGTGCCAGCAGTGAATTTTACCAGGCGGAGGGCTACCCCTTC	CASSEFYQAEGYPF
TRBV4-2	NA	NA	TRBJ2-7	TGTGCCAGCAGCCAAGTTGGTGGGACTTACGAGCAGTACTTC	CASSQVGGTYEQYF
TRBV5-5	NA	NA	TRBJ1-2	TGTGCCAGCAGCTTGGGCACACCCGTTTATGGCTACACCTTC	CASSLGTPVYGYTF
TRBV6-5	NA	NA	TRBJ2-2	TGTGCCAGCAGTTCCGACAATTGGGCCGGGGAGCTGTTTTTT	CASSSDNWAGELFF
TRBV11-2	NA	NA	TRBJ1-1	TGTGCCAGCAGCTTCGCAGGGGCGGCGAACACTGAAGCTTTCTTT	CASSFAGAANTEAFF
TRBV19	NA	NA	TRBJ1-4	TGTGCCAGTAGTAGAGGGACAACAACTAATGAAAAACTGTTTTTT	CASSRGTTTNEKLFF
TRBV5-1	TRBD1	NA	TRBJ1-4	TGCGCCAGCAGCCCACGGACAGGGCTTTACAGGGCCCAAAACGAAAAACTGTTTTTT	CASSPRTGLYRAQNEKLFF
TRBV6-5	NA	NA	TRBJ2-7	TGTGCCAGCAGGAGCGGTGACGAGCAGTACTTC	CASRSGDEQYF
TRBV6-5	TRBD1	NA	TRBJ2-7	TGTGCCAGCAGTTACTCGACAGGGCTGCACGAGCAGTACTTC	CASSYSTGLHEQYF
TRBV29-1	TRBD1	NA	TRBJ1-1	TGCAGCGTCCGGACAGGGTTGAACACTGAAGCTTTCTTT	CSVRTGLNTEAFF